The source of this T cell receptor (beta chain) is a study of spatial heterogeneity in lung cancer. As for the study in general: There were consistently more beta-chain sequences detected than alpha-chain sequences. Study outcomes and limitations: Intratumoral expanded alpha and beta TCR counts were found to track tumor mutation counts.

TCRdb ran MiXCR on the 5' RACE reads and lists one entry per CDR3 protein. Of about 22,000 distinct CDR3 sequences in the sample, 2.8% are singletons; the top ten hold 7% to 8%. This clonotype was recorded at least ten times. Antigen: not known. The time point is: sample taken at primary tumor resection. The specimen was lung tumor tissue, collected at surgery. The receptor was derived from a male donor with early-stage non-small cell lung cancer.

The CDR3 DNA follows: TGTGCCAGCAGTTCCCCCTCGACTAGCGGGGATTACAATGAGCAGTTCTTC. Amino acid sequence: CASSSPSTSGDYNEQFF. The chain uses TRBV28 and TRBJ2-1; 11 positions match TRBD2. The V gene end was trimmed by 4 bases and the J gene end by 4 bases; junction bases not matched to a gene: 9. Germline V CDR1 and CDR2: MDHEN, SYDVKM. The CDR3 extends over 17 amino acids.